Following are 27 T cell receptor beta chains from one sample sequenced in a study of vaccination and CD4 T cells after COVID-19. The Oncomine TCR Beta short-read assay generated sequence data from the DNA of cultured CD4+ T cells. TCRdb used MiXCR to reprocess the PCR reads, holding one entry per CDR3 protein. Of about 21,000 distinct CDR3 sequences in the sample, around 42% are singletons; the top ten hold about 18%. For these receptors, no antigen is known. Treatment given: roughly nine-day PBMC culture with coronavirus spike peptide pools or control peptides (ViraFEST assay). The starting material was CD4+ T cells from blood, cultured in vitro, obtained before SARS-CoV-2 vaccination. The receptors stem from a human donor who received a COVID-19 vaccine.

V usage is TRBV30 and J usage is TRBJ2-3; 7 bases are shared with TRBD2. Germline V gives CDR1 GTSNPN, CDR2 SVGIG (reference sequence). CDR3 length equals 18 residues. V lost 5 bases, J lost 5 bases, and 22 bases stayed unmatched. The CDR3 DNA is TGTGCCTGGGACAGCGCGGGGGAGGAACCCGCCGGGATAGATACGCAGTATTTT. Its protein is CAWDSAGEEPAGIDTQYF.

This clonotype turned up a few times. This chain connects TRBV18 to TRBJ2-7; perhaps D is TRBD1 or TRBD2 (6 bases each). This CDR3 has 14 residues. Trimming took off 2 bases at V and 1 base at J, with 9 bases between the two ends. CDR1 and CDR2 (germline): KGHSH, LQKENI. Here the CDR3 DNA reads TGTGCCAGCTCACCATCGGGGGCATCCTACGAGCAGTACTTC. Translating gives CASSPSGASYEQYF. Full variable domain (outside the CDR3, taken from reference TRBV18 and TRBJ2-7): NAGVMQNPRHLVRRRGQEARLRCSPMKGHSHVYWYRQLPEEGLKFMVYLQKENIIDESGMPKERFSAEFPKEGPSILRIQQVVRGDSAAYFCASSPSGASYEQYFGPGTRLTVT.

The table lists this clonotype with a few counts. CDR3 DNA sequence: TGTGCCAGCAGTTACTACGGACAGGTTGGTCGGGACACTGAAGCTTTCTTT. Encoded protein: CASSYYGQVGRDTEAFF. The V and J genes are TRBV6-5 and TRBJ1-1, with TRBD1 matching over 7 bases. The CDR3 length is 17 residues. The germline V gene has CDR1 MNHEY and CDR2 SVGAGI. V trimming: 1 base; J trimming: 3 bases; junction bases outside the gene matches: 11.

The chain couples TRBV12-3 or TRBV12-4 to TRBJ1-1; a possible D gene is TRBD1 (5 bases). Trimming removed 3 bases from V and 5 bases from J, with 10 bases in between. The CDR3 covers 13 residues. This chain's CDR3 is CASSLKGLTEAFF. CDR3 bases: TGTGCCAGCAGTTTGAAGGGACTAACTGAAGCTTTCTTT.

This rearrangement joins TRBV25-1 to TRBJ1-1; 10 nucleotides agree with TRBD1. Germline V gives CDR1 MGHDK, CDR2 SYGVNS. The CDR3 loop spans 13 amino acids. After removal of 11 bases from V and 6 bases from J, the junction contained 9 bases not matched to a gene. CDR3 DNA: TGTGCCTCCACGACAGGGGGCGTCGCTGAAGCTTTCTTT. Its protein product is CASTTGGVAEAFF.

The V call is TRBV6-1, the J call TRBJ1-5; D gene ambiguous. Trimming shortened V by 7 bases and J by 0 bases, and 10 bases separated the two germline ends. CDR1 and CDR2 (germline): MNHNS, SASEGT. The CDR3 totals 14 residues. In nucleotides, the CDR3 is TGTGCCAGCACCGACCGGGGTAGCAATCAGCCCCAGCATTTT. Its translation is CASTDRGSNQPQHF.

This rearrangement joins TRBV5-5 to TRBJ2-7; D is undetermined. V dropped 2 bases and J dropped 4 bases, with 10 bases sitting between them. Germline-derived CDR1 and CDR2 are SGHKS and YYEKEE (reference sequence). The CDR3 extends over 13 amino acids. The CDR3 here is CASSFGGPYEQYF. In nucleotides, the CDR3 is TGTGCCAGCAGCTTCGGCGGCCCTTACGAGCAGTACTTC. The variable domain in full, with the rest retrieved from reference TRBV5-5 and TRBJ2-7, is DAGVTQSPTHLIKTRGQQVTLRCSPISGHKSVSWYQQVLGQGPQFIFQYYEKEERGRGNFPDRFSARQFPNYSSELNVNALLLGDSALYLCASSFGGPYEQYFGPGTRLTVT.

This chain joins TRBV12-3 or TRBV12-4 and TRBJ1-1, with a tentative D call TRBD1 (5 bases). V was cut by 5 bases and J by 4 bases, with 11 bases left in between. This CDR3 region has 13 residues. The CDR3 spells CASSISGSTEAFF. CDR3 coding DNA: TGTGCCAGCAGTATTTCAGGGAGCACTGAAGCTTTCTTT.

This clonotype occurred a few times. The V gene is TRBV10-3, the J gene TRBJ1-5; D unresolved. In germline, CDR1 is ENHRY, CDR2 SYGVKD. CDR3 length: 14 amino acids. Trimming cost V 6 bases and J 4 bases, with 13 bases left between them. This CDR3 reads CAIRTDGINQPQHF. The CDR3 DNA sequence: TGTGCCATCAGGACCGACGGCATAAATCAGCCCCAGCATTTT.

The CDR3 here is CASSLDRGFSYEQYF. The CDR3 region has the DNA TGTGCCAGCAGCTTGGACAGGGGCTTCTCCTACGAGCAGTACTTC. The J gene is TRBJ2-7, the V gene TRBV11-3; 9 bases agree with TRBD1. There are 15 residues in the CDR3. V was pared by 3 bases and J by 0 bases, with 3 bases of the junction left unmatched. In germline, CDR1 is SGHNT, CDR2 YENEEA.

This rearrangement joins TRBV24-1 to TRBJ2-5, with 8 bases lining up with TRBD2. The CDR3 consists of 16 residues. The J segment lost 5 bases and the V segment lost 0 bases, leaving 7 bases of the junction unmatched. Per the germline V gene, CDR1 is KGHDR and CDR2 is SFDVKD. CDR3 bases: TGTGCCACCAGTGATTTGGCGGGGGGCGATCTCGAGACCCAGTACTTC. Its protein is CATSDLAGGDLETQYF.

V and J are TRBV7-6 and TRBJ1-1; D possibly corresponds to TRBD1 (6 bases). The CDR3 runs 16 residues. Trimming left V 3 bases short and J 8 bases short, with 22 bases between. Germline V gene sequence: CDR1 SGHVS, CDR2 FNYEAQ. CDR3 coding DNA: TGTGCCAGCAGCTTTAGGGCGGGGTGGGGGGCCCCCGAAGCTTTCTTT. Amino acids: CASSFRAGWGAPEAFF.

This clonotype appeared a few times. The chain employs TRBV12-3 or TRBV12-4 and TRBJ1-1; no clear D gene. CDR3 size: 14 residues. V lost 3 bases and J lost 5, with 13 bases in between. The CDR3 DNA follows: TGTGCCAGCAGTTTTCGCCAGGATCCTACTGAAGCTTTCTTT. As protein: CASSFRQDPTEAFF.

The chain links TRBV5-6 to TRBJ1-2; TRBD1 aligns across 8 bases. The V segment lost 4 bases and the J segment 4 bases; nucleotides outside the gene matches: 3. The CDR3 has 13 amino acids. The V gene's germline CDR1 is SGHDT and CDR2 YYEEEE. CDR3 region: CASSPGQVYGYTF. DNA of the CDR3: TGTGCCAGCAGCCCGGGACAGGTCTATGGCTACACCTTC.

The J gene is TRBJ2-7, the V gene TRBV9; the D call may be TRBD1 or TRBD2 (5 bases each). The germline gives CDR1 SGDLS, CDR2 YYNGEE. Trimming pared 0 bases from V and 2 bases from J, leaving 12 bases between. This CDR3 is 15 amino acids long. CDR3 region: CASSVEGTSTYEQYF. For the CDR3, the DNA is TGTGCCAGCAGCGTAGAAGGGACCTCCACCTACGAGCAGTACTTC.

V gene TRBV5-1 combines with J gene TRBJ1-1, with a possible D match to TRBD1 (6 bases). Per the germline V gene, CDR1 is SGHRS and CDR2 is YFSETQ. This CDR3 is built from 13 residues. Trimming cost V 2 bases and J 4 bases, with 9 bases left between them. The CDR3, as DNA: TGCGCCAGCAGCTTACAGGGCCTCACTGAAGCTTTCTTT. Amino acids: CASSLQGLTEAFF.

This chain links TRBV12-3 or TRBV12-4 with TRBJ2-1, with 10 bases lining up with TRBD2. The CDR3 is 19 residues long. J gave up 6 bases and V 6 bases, and 20 bases lay outside the gene matches. In nucleotides, the CDR3 is TGTGCCAGCAGCTACCCTCCCCCCACACTAGCGGGGATTGGCAATGAGCAGTTCTTC. It specifies CASSYPPPTLAGIGNEQFF.

This clonotype was observed a handful of times. The chain couples TRBV20-1 to TRBJ2-1; D possibly corresponds to TRBD2 (7 bases). This CDR3 has 14 amino acids. CDR1 and CDR2 from the germline V gene are DFQATT and SNEGSKA (reference sequence). V lost 7 bases, J lost 5 bases, and 18 bases lay in between. This CDR3 is CSVPAGAGDNEQFF. The CDR3 nucleotides are TGCAGTGTTCCCGCGGGGGCAGGTGACAATGAGCAGTTCTTC.

This clonotype was seen only a few times. V usage is TRBV19 and J usage is TRBJ1-1, with 12 nucleotides matching TRBD1. Germline CDR1 and CDR2: LNHDA and SQIVND (reference sequence). The CDR3 runs to 18 residues. The J segment lost 4 bases and the V segment lost 0 bases, leaving 9 bases of the junction unmatched. This chain's CDR3 is CASSIDPGQGAEVTEAFF. In nucleotides, the CDR3 is TGTGCCAGTAGTATAGATCCGGGACAGGGGGCTGAGGTCACTGAAGCTTTCTTT. Complete variable domain (other parts from reference TRBV19 and TRBJ1-1): DGGITQSPKYLFRKEGQNVTLSCEQNLNHDAMYWYRQDPGQGLRLIYYSQIVNDFQKGDIAEGYSVSREKKESFPLTVTSAQKNPTAFYLCASSIDPGQGAEVTEAFFGQGTRLTVV.

This clonotype came up a few times. The V gene is TRBV20-1, the J gene TRBJ2-3, with 12 bases aligning to TRBD2. This CDR3 is built from 18 residues. The V and J ends lost 3 bases and 0 bases, in that order; junction bases with no gene match: 10. Germline V CDR1 and CDR2: DFQATT, SNEGSKA (reference sequence). This CDR3 reads CSASRGLAGGYSTDTQYF. The CDR3 DNA is TGCAGTGCTAGTCGGGGTCTAGCGGGGGGGTATAGCACAGATACGCAGTATTTT.

The chain links TRBV5-1 to TRBJ1-2; no firm D call. CDR1 is SGHRS, CDR2 YFSETQ, per germline. V was trimmed by 0 bases and J by 4 bases, leaving 13 bases between them. The CDR3 is 15 residues long. CDR3 DNA sequence: TGCGCCAGCAGCTTGGTTTCCAGCCAGCCCTATGGCTACACCTTC. This translates into CASSLVSSQPYGYTF.

This clonotype was seen a handful of times. The V and J genes are TRBV4-2 and TRBJ1-2; 9 bases agree with TRBD1. Germline V gene data show CDR1 as LGHNA and CDR2 as YNFKEQ. Trimming at V came to 2 bases and at J to 7 bases, leaving 8 bases not matched to a gene. The CDR3 extends over 15 amino acids. This CDR3 is CASSQPGTGMGGYTF. CDR3 in DNA: TGTGCCAGCAGCCAACCCGGGACAGGGATGGGTGGCTACACCTTC.

This clonotype has a handful of counts. This chain uses TRBV20-1 with TRBJ1-1, with 7 bases aligning to TRBD1. Per germline, CDR1 DFQATT and CDR2 SNEGSKA (reference sequence). J gave up 0 bases and V 8 bases, and 6 bases lay outside the gene matches. The CDR3 runs to 13 residues. CDR3 sequence: CSTGQELNTEAFF. Here the CDR3 DNA reads TGCAGTACCGGACAGGAATTGAACACTGAAGCTTTCTTT.

This clonotype was counted between two and nine times. The chain uses TRBV12-3 or TRBV12-4 and TRBJ1-5; possible D gene TRBD1, 6 bases. This CDR3 spans 14 amino acids. V lost 1 base and J lost 2, with 6 bases in between. CDR3 protein: CASSLDRGNQPQHF. CDR3 sequence (DNA): TGTGCCAGCAGTTTAGACAGGGGCAATCAGCCCCAGCATTTT.

V is TRBV28 and J is TRBJ2-3; the D is unclear. CDR3 length equals 17 residues. The V end lost 3 bases, the J end lost 2 bases, and 18 bases lay between the germline ends. Germline V gene lookup returns CDR1 MDHEN and CDR2 SYDVKM. CDR3 DNA sequence: TGTGCCAGCAGTTTTCAGGCCCGGGTCTATTTCACAGATACGCAGTATTTT. Its translation is CASSFQARVYFTDTQYF.

The chain employs TRBV6-1 and TRBJ1-2; D is unresolved. Per germline, CDR1 MNHNS and CDR2 SASEGT. The germline V and J ends were trimmed by 7 bases and 4 bases, with 13 bases remaining between them. This CDR3 is 13 amino acids long. The CDR3 DNA is TGTGCCAGCACCCAAGAGGGCGGCTATGGCTACACCTTC. Translation gives CASTQEGGYGYTF.

The chain recombines TRBV6-1 with TRBJ2-3, with D possibly being TRBD1 (6 bases). The CDR3 has 13 residues. Between the trimmed V and J ends, which lost 6 bases and 1 base, there was a span of 8 bases. The germline V gene encodes CDR1 MNHNS and CDR2 SASEGT. This CDR3 is CASRRQGTDTQYF. In DNA, the CDR3 is TGTGCCAGCAGGAGACAGGGCACAGATACGCAGTATTTT.